The present TCR beta chain was sequenced within a study of tumor-infiltrating lymphocytes in primary liver carcinoma. Study context: Primary liver carcinomas in the patients were surgically resected.

Overall study findings and caveats: Bulk unsorted material prevented CD4+ and CD8+ repertoire comparison.

The source of the blood RNA was unsorted whole blood, and germline DNA was extracted as well. They drew about 4 milliliters of peripheral blood before surgery. The CDR3 spans 11 residues. Germline loops: CDR1 MNHNS, CDR2 SASEGT. A primer in the constant region served to generate TCR beta cDNA from approximately 500 ng of total RNA. For TCR beta, libraries were produced by three nested multiplex PCR rounds using slightly modified ARM-PCR. Both of the initial two PCR rounds ran for around 10 cycles and employed TRBV1-TRBV30 forward primers alongside a C-beta reverse primer. Via MiXCR, TCRdb re-called the multiplex PCR reads, giving one row per CDR3 protein. The sample records 300,000 to 400,000 distinct CDR3 sequences, roughly 61% being singletons. Details on this clonotype: What it binds is not known. This may come from a read error, since a much larger clone is one base off.

Sample: peripheral blood. This sequence joins TRBV6-1 and TRBJ1-2; no definite D call. This receptor was taken from a middle-aged man with primary liver carcinoma and hepatitis B virus infection. The CDR3 region is CARSEVYGYTF. The CDR3 DNA sequence: TGTGCCAGGAGTGAAGTATATGGCTACACCTTC.